Given below is one T cell receptor (beta chain) in context. This receptor's antigen is unknown. Base qualities are not at hand, and no much larger clone is one base apart. The data are from a study of blood T cells in healthy people across ages (dated by TCRdb to the mid-2010s). For context, the study as a whole: Template switching captured roughly one uniquely barcoded TCR beta cDNA molecule per two T cells in model experiments. The study measured age-related changes in TCR beta repertoire diversity using deep sequencing normalized with unique cDNA molecular identifiers. The donors were divided into four age groups: young (average around 16 years), middle-aged (approximately 39), aged (approximately 62) and long-lived (around 87). Donors of different ages were randomly distributed across sequencing lanes to avoid experimental bias. The study analyzed two additional independent replicas of 1 million unique cDNA reads from the same blood draw for two donors, one aged 18 to 29 and one aged 80 or older.

The investigation overall reported the following: Donor CMV infection status was unknown, potentially confounding age-related changes in expanded clonotypes. Total diversity estimates from one million sequenced T cells were considered lower bounds and underestimates. A strong correlation was found between observed TCR beta diversity and the percentage of naive T cells measured by flow cytometry. Compared with the aged group, the long-lived group had more naive CD4+ T cells, fewer expanded clones and increased TCR diversity, a pattern suggesting age selection. Conclusive comparison of naive and antigen-experienced compartments was prevented by the profiling of bulk unsorted PBMCs. As age increased, observed TCR beta diversity per million T cells dropped in a roughly linear way, and a significant reduction was already evident by age about 40.

Donors were approximately 42 systemically healthy Caucasian individuals from Russia aged about 6 to 100 years. Around 10 milliliters of peripheral blood were drawn from each donor into EDTA-treated Vacutainer tubes. Ficoll-Paque density-gradient centrifugation was used to isolate PBMCs, with at least 6.5 million obtained per sample. Trizol reagent was used to extract total RNA from the PBMCs, yielding at least 6 micrograms per sample. The percentages of naive CD45RAhigh/CD27high T cells were determined by flow cytometry on a PBMC aliquot from every donor. The library relied on 5' RACE. Data came from an Illumina HiSeq 2500. The second PCR ran for roughly 6 to 11 cycles and used a J-beta primer mix along with a sample-barcoded 5' primer. Each TCR beta cDNA molecule received a unique molecular identifier from a template-switch 5' adaptor carrying 12 random nucleotides. Each sample yielded at least 2.5 million CDR3-containing paired-end reads. All of the RNA was converted into first-strand cDNA using the Mint cDNA synthesis kit, with a TRBC-specific oligonucleotide serving as the primer. Following uracil-DNA glycosylase treatment, a first 18-cycle PCR with universal primers M1SS and BC2_uni_R was performed on all cDNA. In the source study's methods: Each sample was normalized by randomly selecting 1 million high-quality reads, each carrying a distinct molecular identifier. Instead of being binned into consensus sequences, reads with shared molecular identifiers were discarded. MiTCR, set to a Q25 quality threshold and the strictest error-elimination algorithm, was used for CDR3 identification, clonotype clustering and error correction. Lower-bound total TCR beta diversity was estimated with a nonparametric unseen species model using Euler transformation. The raw public reads went through TCRdb reprocessing: fastp at Q25, MiXCR clone calling, in-frame beta chains kept. Rows matching on CDR3 protein sequence are summarized as one entry with the most common DNA and genes. TCRdb's processing, not the authors' own work, is the source of the V and J calls. This sample holds 600,000 or so distinct CDR3 sequences; under 55% were observed only once. Together, the top ten hold 20% to 25% of the sample.

The CDR3, from cysteine to phenylalanine, totals 14 residues. CDR3 DNA only is kept here, 42 bases in frame from base 1. The germline V gene specifies MDHEN as CDR1 and SYDVKM as CDR2. After removal of 6 bases from V and 7 bases from J, the junction retains 8 bases not matched to a gene. The clonotype comes from an elderly man in good health. This chain is built from TRBV28 and TRBJ1-5; TRBD1 lines up with 8 middle nucleotides. Sequenced material: blood. The sequenced DNA: TGTGCCAGCAGAAGACAGGGGCTGGGGCAGCCCCAGCATTTT. Its coded protein is CASRRQGLGQPQHF.